This T cell receptor (beta chain) was recovered during a study of blood T cell repertoires in COVID-19. Background on the study: Acute and convalescent COVID-19 samples came from the United States, Italy and Spain.

Sequenced by immunoSEQ multiplex PCR; TCRdb stores in-frame clones only, minus some. The sample includes some 230,000 clones, 70% to 90% of them seen just once. This CDR3 contains 15 residues. J lost 0 bases, V lost 8 bases, and 9 bases had no gene match. The germline gives CDR1 LNHDA, CDR2 SQIVND (reference sequence). The sequence was collected from a man aged 50-59 years who had recovered from COVID-19. The sequencing input was peripheral blood. The chain has TRBV19 and TRBJ2-5; 7 bases are shared with TRBD2. CDR3 sequence: CASRRDYKNQETQYF. CDR3 nucleotide sequence: TGTGCCAGTCGTAGGGACTACAAAAACCAAGAGACCCAGTACTTC.